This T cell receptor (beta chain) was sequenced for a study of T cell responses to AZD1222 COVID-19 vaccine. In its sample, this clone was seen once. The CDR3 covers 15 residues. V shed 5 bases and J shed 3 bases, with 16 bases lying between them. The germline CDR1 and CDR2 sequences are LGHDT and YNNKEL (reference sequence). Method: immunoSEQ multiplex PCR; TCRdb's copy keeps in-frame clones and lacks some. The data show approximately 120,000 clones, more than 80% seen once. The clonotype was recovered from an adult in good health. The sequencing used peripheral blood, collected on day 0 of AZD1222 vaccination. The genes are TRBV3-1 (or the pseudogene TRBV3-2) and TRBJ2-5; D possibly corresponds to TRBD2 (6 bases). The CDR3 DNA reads TGTGCCAGCAGCGGGCGGATAGCGGTCAAAGAGACCCAGTACTTC. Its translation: CASSGRIAVKETQYF.